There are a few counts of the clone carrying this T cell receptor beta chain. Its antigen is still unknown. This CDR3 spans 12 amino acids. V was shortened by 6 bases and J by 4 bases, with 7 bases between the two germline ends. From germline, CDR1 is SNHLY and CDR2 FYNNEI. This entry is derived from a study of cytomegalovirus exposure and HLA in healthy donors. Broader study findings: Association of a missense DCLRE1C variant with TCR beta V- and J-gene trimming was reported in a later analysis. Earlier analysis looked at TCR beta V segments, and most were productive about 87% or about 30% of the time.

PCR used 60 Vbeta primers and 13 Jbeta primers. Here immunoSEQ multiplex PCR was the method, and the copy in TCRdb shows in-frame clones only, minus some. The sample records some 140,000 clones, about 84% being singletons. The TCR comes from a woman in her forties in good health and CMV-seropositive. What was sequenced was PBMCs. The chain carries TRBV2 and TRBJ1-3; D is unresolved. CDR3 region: CASSYEGNTIYF. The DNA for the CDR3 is TGTGCCAGCAGCTACGAGGGAAACACCATATATTTT.